Below, one T cell receptor beta chain is given with its context. V lost 4 bases to trimming and J lost 1 base, with 16 bases between them. The CDR3 runs to 16 residues. Germline CDR1 SGDLS, CDR2 YYNGEE. This sample was taken from a study of neurological immune-mediated disorders. Every sequencing run returned over 190 million TCR-beta sequences, which were derived from 15-18 subjects. TCRdb reprocessed the 5' RACE reads via MiXCR and lists one record per CDR3 protein. This sample has tens of thousands of distinct CDR3 sequences; about 4% occur once, and the top ten carry more than 2%. V and J are TRBV9 and TRBJ2-3, with D possibly being TRBD2 (6 bases). This receptor was identified in a woman in her forties or fifties with multiple sclerosis. The sequenced material came from PBMCs. The CDR3 is CASSRGETRGTDTQYF. CDR3 DNA: TGTGCCAGCAGCAGAGGGGAGACTAGAGGCACAGATACGCAGTATTTT.